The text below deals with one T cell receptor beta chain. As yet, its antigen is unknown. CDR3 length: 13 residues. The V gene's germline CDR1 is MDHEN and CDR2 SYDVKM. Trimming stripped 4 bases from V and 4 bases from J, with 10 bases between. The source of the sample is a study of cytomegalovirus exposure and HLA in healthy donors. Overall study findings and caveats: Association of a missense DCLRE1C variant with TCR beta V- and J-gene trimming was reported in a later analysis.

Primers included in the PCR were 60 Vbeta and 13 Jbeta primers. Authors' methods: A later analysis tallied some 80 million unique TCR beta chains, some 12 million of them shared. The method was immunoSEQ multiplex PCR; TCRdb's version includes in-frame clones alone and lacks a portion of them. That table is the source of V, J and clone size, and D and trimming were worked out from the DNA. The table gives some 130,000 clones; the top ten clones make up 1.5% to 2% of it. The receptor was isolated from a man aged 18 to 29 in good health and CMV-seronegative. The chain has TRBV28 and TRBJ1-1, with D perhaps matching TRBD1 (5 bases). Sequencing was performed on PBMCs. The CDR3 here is CASSSTAITEAFF. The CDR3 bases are TGTGCCAGCAGTTCGACAGCTATCACTGAAGCTTTCTTT.